This T cell receptor (beta chain) was recorded in a study of blood T cell repertoires in COVID-19. Trimming at V came to 5 bases and at J to 6 bases, leaving 20 bases not matched to a gene. The CDR3 extends over 21 amino acids. Germline lookup yields CDR1 MNHEY and CDR2 SMNVEV (reference sequence). Original processing notes: Estimates of nucleated cell counts were drawn from the amplification of reference gene primers. Repertoires were generated with immunoSEQ multiplex PCR, while TCRdb's copy carries only in-frame clones and drops some. Clone size and the V and J calls come from that table; the DNA yielded D and trimming. Altogether tens of thousands of clones are present, 70% to 90% being singletons, with the ten largest covering 4.5% to 5.5%.

The sequence came from a woman older than 75 with active COVID-19. The sequenced sample was peripheral blood. J is TRBJ2-2 and V is TRBV27; TRBD2 aligns across 14 bases. This chain's CDR3 is CASSPRGTSGRLGVGPGELFF. In nucleotides, the CDR3 is TGTGCCAGCAGTCCCCGAGGGACTAGCGGGAGATTAGGGGTAGGACCCGGGGAGCTGTTTTTT.